The source of this T cell receptor beta chain is a study of blood T cell repertoires in COVID-19. The overall study: Acute and convalescent COVID-19 specimens originated in the United States, Italy and Spain.

In the source study's methods: How many nucleated cells were present was estimated from reference gene primer amplification. The protocol was immunoSEQ multiplex PCR, while the TCRdb copy is restricted to in-frame clones and leaves out a portion. The V and J calls and clone size were taken over from that table, and D and trimming were inferred from the DNA. The data hold 300,000 to 500,000 clones, with approximately 85% observed a single time. The study assigned cohorts using participant-reported clinical history. V shed 5 bases and J shed 6 bases, with 17 bases lying between them. CDR1 and CDR2 (germline): SGHRS, YFSETQ. CDR3 length equals 14 residues.

The source of this sequence is a woman aged 40 to 49 with acute COVID-19. The V gene is TRBV5-1, the J gene TRBJ1-2, with a tentative D call TRBD1 (6 bases). Sequencing was carried out using PBMCs or T cells enriched from blood (not recorded which). CDR3 protein: CASSLQDSWDGYTF. Here the CDR3 DNA reads TGCGCCAGCAGTCTACAGGACAGCTGGGATGGCTACACCTTC.